The T cell receptor (beta chain) described here comes from a study of cytomegalovirus exposure and HLA in healthy donors. The PCR made use of 60 Vbeta and 13 Jbeta primers. Sequencing was performed with immunoSEQ multiplex PCR; in TCRdb, only in-frame clones are kept and a portion is missing. The data contain under 200,000 clones, around 80% of them singletons. Germline CDR1 is SQVTM and CDR2 is ANQGSEA. V was shortened by 3 bases and J by 0 bases, with 8 bases between the two germline ends. This CDR3 region has 13 residues. This chain joins TRBV29-1 and TRBJ1-1, with a weak D call TRBD1 (6 bases). The sequencing sample was made of PBMCs. This receptor was identified in a male donor in good health and CMV-seropositive. CDR3 loop: CSVEDSMNTEAFF. CDR3 nucleotides: TGCAGCGTTGAGGACAGCATGAACACTGAAGCTTTCTTT.